The 11 T cell receptor beta chains reported below all come from one sample, sequenced in a study of CXCR3-negative and CXCR3-positive naive CD8 T cells. Overall study results and limits: Researchers report that CXCR3-positive naive cells carry more hydrophobic TRB CDR3s than CXCR3-negative naive cells.

Antigens of these TCRs are unknown. In preparing the TRB cDNA libraries, 5' RACE with UMI labels was used. Using the 5' RACE reads, TCRdb records one entry per CDR3 protein without DNA. This repertoire comprises some 60,000 distinct CDR3 sequences; its ten largest clones make up roughly 0.58%. Sequenced input: naive CXCR3+ CD8+ T cells from blood. Subset meaning: CD45RO-CCR7+CD27+CD95- naive CD8+ T cells expressing CXCR3 (TNR3+). The receptors come from a human donor in good health. Some clones in this sample may be carry-over from other donors' samples.

The V gene is TRBV4-1, the J gene TRBJ1-5; TCRdb reports TRBD1, a call that lacks DNA to check it against. The CDR3 length is 15 residues. Germline V gene sequence: CDR1 MGHRA, CDR2 YSYEKL. The CDR3 loop reads CASSQEGGGNQPQHF.

V is TRBV29-1 and J is TRBJ2-1; the D gene TCRdb calls, TRBD2, cannot be checked with no DNA. Germline loops: CDR1 SQVTM, CDR2 ANQGSEA. This CDR3 comprises 12 residues. The CDR3 loop reads CSVNRAYNEQFF.

The chain couples TRBV7-9 to TRBJ2-2; TCRdb gives TRBD2 as the D gene, but with no DNA this cannot be confirmed. CDR1 is SEHNR, CDR2 FQNEAQ, per germline (reference sequence). The CDR3 extends over 17 amino acids. The CDR3 region is CASSLDKGTHNTGELFF.

The chain is built from TRBV24-1 and TRBJ1-1; no DNA is available, so the TRBD1 call from TCRdb remains unchecked. The CDR3 runs 14 residues. In germline, CDR1 is KGHDR, CDR2 SFDVKD. The CDR3 sequence is CATSDPEAGVEAFF.

The J gene is TRBJ2-2, the V gene TRBV29-1; TCRdb gives TRBD1 as the D gene, but with no DNA this cannot be confirmed. The CDR3 totals 16 residues. Germline CDR1 is SQVTM and CDR2 is ANQGSEA. The CDR3 protein is CSVESVGGRFPGELFF.

The gene calls are TRBV29-1 and TRBJ1-2; TCRdb's D gene call, TRBD1, goes unchecked for lack of DNA. The V gene's germline CDR1 is SQVTM and CDR2 ANQGSEA. The CDR3 has 13 residues. The CDR3 loop reads CSVETPGHYGYTF.

The chain links TRBV4-3 to TRBJ1-1. CDR1 is LGHNA and CDR2 is YSLEER in the germline V gene. CDR3 length: 15 residues. The CDR3 is CASSQEGSMNTEAFF.

The rearrangement joins TRBV5-5 to TRBJ2-7; TCRdb's D call of TRBD1 is untestable without DNA. The CDR3 consists of 15 residues. Germline loops: CDR1 SGHKS, CDR2 YYEKEE (reference sequence). CDR3 loop: CASSLYGGTQYEQYF.

This rearrangement joins TRBV5-5 to TRBJ1-1; TCRdb's D call of TRBD1 is untestable without DNA. The CDR3 has 14 residues. From germline, CDR1 is SGHKS and CDR2 YYEKEE (reference sequence). This chain's CDR3 is CASRTLGTDPEAFF.

This sequence joins TRBV7-2 and TRBJ1-2. CDR1 and CDR2 from the germline V gene are SGHTA and FQGNSA. The CDR3 covers 14 residues. The CDR3 region is CASSSGLENYGYTF. Looking up the rest from reference TRBV7-2 and TRBJ1-2 gives the full variable domain: GAGVSQSPSNKVTEKGKDVELRCDPISGHTALYWYRQSLGQGLEFLIYFQGNSAPDKSGLPSDRFSAERTGGSVSTLTIQRTQQEDSAVYLCASSSGLENYGYTFGSGTRLTVV.

V usage is TRBV29-1 and J usage is TRBJ2-2; TCRdb names TRBD2, which stays unverified in the absence of DNA. The V gene's germline CDR1 is SQVTM and CDR2 ANQGSEA. CDR3 length: 15 residues. The CDR3 loop is CTIIGEGDNTGELFF.